This T cell receptor beta chain was obtained from a study of cytomegalovirus exposure and HLA in healthy donors. Study outcomes and limitations: Most TCR beta V segments were productive about 87% or about 30% of the time in an earlier analysis.

The CDR3 spans 13 residues. Germline CDR1 is MNHNS and CDR2 is SASEGT. V dropped 4 bases and J dropped 4 bases, with 10 bases sitting between them. Primers: 60 Vbeta forward and 13 Jbeta reverse. Only in-frame clones appear in the TCRdb table, and some are missing; sequencing was by immunoSEQ multiplex PCR. The profile shows fewer than 200,000 clones, 65% to 75% of them singletons. A remark on this clone: Its antigen is as yet unknown.

The clonotype originates from a girl aged 10 to 17 in good health and CMV-seronegative. Sequencing was carried out using PBMCs. This chain connects TRBV6-1 to TRBJ2-5; the D gene is possibly TRBD1 (5 bases). In nucleotides, the CDR3 is TGTGCCAGCAGTGCGACAGTGAGAGAGACCCAGTACTTC. This encodes CASSATVRETQYF.